Reported below is one TCR beta chain. This specimen comes from a study of blood T cell repertoires in COVID-19. Assay: immunoSEQ multiplex PCR; the TCRdb copy retains only in-frame clones and omits some. There are about 370,000 clones in the sample; more than 80% occur only once, and about 1% lies in the top ten. Germline loops: CDR1 MNHNS, CDR2 SASEGT. The CDR3 extends over 17 amino acids. V was pared by 0 bases and J by 3 bases, with 15 bases between. The V gene is TRBV6-1, the J gene TRBJ1-5; D remains unclear. The sequence was collected from a man younger than 35 who had recovered from COVID-19. Material for sequencing was PBMCs or T cells enriched from blood (not recorded which). The CDR3 reads CASSEALRYGVNQPQHF. The CDR3 DNA sequence: TGTGCCAGCAGTGAAGCGCTTCGATACGGGGTCAATCAGCCCCAGCATTTT.